The 28 T cell receptor beta chains below come from one sample, sequenced in a study of cytomegalovirus exposure and HLA in healthy donors. The PCR made use of 60 Vbeta and 13 Jbeta primers. Some clones are missing from TCRdb's copy, which holds only in-frame ones; the method was immunoSEQ multiplex PCR. Here the sample spans about 190,000 clones, about four fifths being singletons. The material sequenced was PBMCs. The receptors were sampled from a young woman in good health and CMV-seronegative.

V is TRBV25-1 and J is TRBJ1-1, with 12 bases aligning to TRBD1. Germline assignment: CDR1 MGHDK and CDR2 SYGVNS. V lost 2 bases and J lost 2; bases outside the gene matches: 9. The CDR3 is 18 amino acids. The CDR3 loop is CASSENTGTGGTNTEAFF. CDR3 bases: TGTGCCAGCAGTGAAAACACCGGGACAGGGGGCACTAACACTGAAGCTTTCTTT.

This clone was detected once. This chain uses TRBV29-1 with TRBJ1-6; D may be TRBD1 (5 bases). CDR3 length: 12 amino acids. Trimming stripped 6 bases from V and 5 bases from J, with 8 bases between. The germline CDR1 and CDR2 sequences are SQVTM and ANQGSEA. In DNA form, the CDR3 reads TGCAGCGTGGGACTAGATAATTCACCCCTCCACTTT. Residues: CSVGLDNSPLHF.

V and J are TRBV7-9 and TRBJ1-4; D unclear. From germline, CDR1 is SEHNR and CDR2 FQNEAQ (reference sequence). Trimming removed 7 bases from V and 8 bases from J, with 17 bases in between. The CDR3 contains 14 residues. The CDR3 DNA is TGTGCCAGCACCTGGGGAGATGCCCTGGAAAAACTGTTTTTT. It encodes CASTWGDALEKLFF.

This clone was counted between two and nine times. The chain links TRBV6-5 to TRBJ1-1; D remains unclear. The CDR3 has 14 amino acids. Germline loops: CDR1 MNHEY, CDR2 SVGAGI. The V gene lost 0 bases and the J gene lost 4 bases, with 9 bases spanning the gap. The CDR3 sequence is CASSYSELFTEAFF. For the CDR3, the DNA is TGTGCCAGCAGTTACTCCGAGCTGTTCACTGAAGCTTTCTTT.

The gene calls are TRBV28 and TRBJ2-1, with 11 bases lining up with TRBD2. This CDR3 has 17 amino acids. The germline gives CDR1 MDHEN, CDR2 SYDVKM. J was trimmed by 6 bases and V by 6 bases; bases with no gene match: 13. The CDR3 spells CASRFDAGTSGSNEQFF. The CDR3 DNA is TGTGCCAGCAGGTTCGATGCCGGGACTAGCGGAAGCAATGAGCAGTTCTTC. Looking up the rest from reference TRBV28 and TRBJ2-1 gives the full variable domain: DVKVTQSSRYLVKRTGEKVFLECVQDMDHENMFWYRQDPGLGLRLIYFSYDVKMKEKGDIPEGYSVSREKKERFSLILESASTNQTSMYLCASRFDAGTSGSNEQFFGPGTRLTVL.

The chain recombines TRBV27 with TRBJ2-7, with 8 bases fitting TRBD1. V lost 5 bases, J lost 4 bases, and 4 bases stayed unmatched. This CDR3 region has 13 residues. CDR1 is MNHEY, CDR2 SMNVEV, per germline (reference sequence). The CDR3 reads CASSLGTGYEQYF. The CDR3 region has the DNA TGTGCCAGCAGTCTAGGGACAGGTTACGAGCAGTACTTC.

This clone showed up just once. The chain has TRBV19 and TRBJ2-1; the match to TRBD2 covers 12 bases. The CDR3 runs 17 residues. Germline trimming cut 5 bases from V and 8 bases from J; bases unmatched to any gene: 13. Germline assignment: CDR1 LNHDA and CDR2 SQIVND (reference sequence). This chain's CDR3 is CASSPLSSGRARDEQFF. CDR3 coding DNA: TGTGCCAGTAGTCCCCTTTCTAGCGGGAGGGCCAGGGATGAGCAGTTCTTC.

The rearrangement links TRBV6-1 to TRBJ1-1; possible D gene TRBD1, 5 bases. Germline CDR1 MNHNS, CDR2 SASEGT. This CDR3 comprises 14 residues. V gave up 1 base and J gave up 2 bases, with 8 bases separating them. CDR3 protein: CASSEVGGNTEAFF. DNA for the CDR3: TGTGCCAGCAGTGAAGTCGGGGGAAACACTGAAGCTTTCTTT.

As concerns this clone: This CDR3 is also generated by other DNA sequences in the sample. This chain connects TRBV10-1 to TRBJ1-2; D is perhaps TRBD1 (5 bases). Germline values: CDR1 WNHNN, CDR2 SYGVQD (reference sequence). V lost 0 bases and J lost 7, with 9 bases in between. This CDR3 is built from 13 residues. As DNA, the CDR3 is TGCGCCAGCAGTGAGTCGGGGGGTGTTGGCTACACCTTC. It codes for CASSESGGVGYTF.

This rearrangement joins TRBV4-3 to TRBJ2-7; TRBD2 agrees at 14 bases. The CDR3 has 18 residues. Germline V gene lookup returns CDR1 LGHNA and CDR2 YSLEER. V gave up 1 base and J gave up 1 base; unmatched junction bases: 6. The CDR3 DNA reads TGCGCCAGCAGCCAAGCGACTAGCGGGAGGGCCGTTTCCTACGAGCAGTACTTC. The encoded protein is CASSQATSGRAVSYEQYF.

The V call is TRBV7-2, the J call TRBJ2-7, with TRBD1 matching over 11 bases. V dropped 5 bases and J dropped 2; count of bases not matched to a gene: 5. There are 15 residues in the CDR3. Per the germline V gene, CDR1 is SGHTA and CDR2 is FQGNSA. The CDR3 DNA sequence: TGTGCCAGCAGCATCGGGACAGGGGGAGCCTACGAGCAGTACTTC. It encodes CASSIGTGGAYEQYF.

The chain carries TRBV28 and TRBJ1-3, with D possibly TRBD1 on 5 matching bases. Trimming removed 1 base from V and 2 bases from J, with 9 bases in between. The CDR3 spans 15 residues. Germline lookup yields CDR1 MDHEN and CDR2 SYDVKM. The CDR3 is CASSLSGEAGNTIYF. The CDR3, as DNA: TGTGCCAGCAGTTTATCGGGGGAAGCTGGAAACACCATATATTTT.

The rearrangement joins TRBV18 to TRBJ1-2; D not certain. Germline V gene lookup returns CDR1 KGHSH and CDR2 LQKENI. Deletions cut 2 bases from V and 2 bases from J, with 12 bases between. CDR3 length: 15 residues. CDR3 protein: CASSPESGGNYGYTF. CDR3 in DNA: TGTGCCAGCTCACCAGAGTCGGGAGGAAACTATGGCTACACCTTC.

This rearrangement joins TRBV18 to TRBJ1-5, with TRBD1 as a possible D gene (6 bases). V was pared by 2 bases and J by 4 bases, with 9 bases between. CDR3 size: 14 residues. Germline CDR1 reads KGHSH; CDR2 reads LQKENI. The DNA of the CDR3 is TGTGCCAGCTCACCAGGACAGTTAAATCAGCCCCAGCATTTT. It encodes CASSPGQLNQPQHF.

The CDR3 DNA follows: TGTGCCAGCAGGAGGCTGCTCCTTAACTATGGCTACACCTTC. Its translation is CASRRLLLNYGYTF. This chain joins TRBV28 and TRBJ1-2; D remains ambiguous. Trimming left V 6 bases short and J 1 base short, with 12 bases between. Germline V gene lookup returns CDR1 MDHEN and CDR2 SYDVKM. This CDR3 has 14 amino acids.

A word on this clone: An end of the junction differs from the germline gene, which may be a read error. The chain combines TRBV7-9 with TRBJ2-2; 9 bases align to TRBD2. The CDR3 sequence is 16 residues long. Germline V gene data show CDR1 as SEHNR and CDR2 as FQNEAQ (reference sequence). The CDR3 here is CSSRLPAGGNTGELFF. The CDR3 coding sequence is TGTTCCAGCAGACTGCCAGCGGGAGGGAACACCGGGGAGCTGTTTTTT.

Note on this clone: Germline is not matched at one junction end, which may reflect a read error. The gene calls are TRBV7-9 and TRBJ1-1, with 7 nucleotides matching TRBD1. The CDR3 is 15 residues long. Germline CDR1 and CDR2: SEHNR and FQNEAQ (reference sequence). The CDR3 DNA is TGTTCCAGCAGCTTTACAGGGGCGAGGAGTACTGAAGCTTTCTTT. This sequence encodes CSSSFTGARSTEAFF.

The gene calls are TRBV28 and TRBJ2-1; TRBD2 matches at 13 bases. Germline V gene lookup returns CDR1 MDHEN and CDR2 SYDVKM. V shed 2 bases and J 8 bases; nucleotides not matched to a gene: 6. The length of the CDR3 is 16 residues. The CDR3 DNA is TGTGCCAGCAGTTTACAACTAGCGGGAGGGCGGCATGAGCAGTTCTTC. This sequence encodes CASSLQLAGGRHEQFF.

The gene calls are TRBV6-6 and TRBJ2-3; tentative D call: TRBD2 (6 bases). CDR1 MNHNY and CDR2 SVGAGI come from the germline V gene (reference sequence). V was trimmed by 6 bases and J by 4 bases, leaving 17 bases between them. The CDR3 sequence is 15 residues long. This chain's CDR3 is CASRGGGAWPDTQYF. CDR3 in DNA: TGTGCCAGCAGGGGTGGCGGGGCCTGGCCAGATACGCAGTATTTT.

V and J are TRBV29-1 and TRBJ2-1; 7 bases align to TRBD1. Germline trimming cut 4 bases from V and 2 bases from J; bases unmatched to any gene: 5. This CDR3 is 14 amino acids long. Looked up from germline, CDR1 is SQVTM and CDR2 is ANQGSEA. CDR3 DNA: TGCAGCGTTGCCGGGACAGAGACCTACAATGAGCAGTTCTTC. It encodes CSVAGTETYNEQFF.

This clone was counted a few times. In DNA, the CDR3 is TGTGCCTGGAGTGTGGGGCAGGGTCGATCACCCCTCCACTTT. Its protein product is CAWSVGQGRSPLHF. The V call is TRBV30, the J call TRBJ1-6, with TRBD1 as a possible D gene (5 bases). The CDR3 totals 14 residues. V gave up 0 bases and J gave up 10 bases, with 13 bases separating them. CDR1 is GTSNPN, CDR2 SVGIG, per germline (reference sequence).

The chain joins TRBV28 to TRBJ1-4; D remains unclear. The CDR3 is 15 residues long. Germline CDR1 MDHEN, CDR2 SYDVKM. Between the trimmed V and J ends, which lost 8 bases and 0 bases, there was a span of 13 bases. This chain's CDR3 is CASLQRVATNEKLFF. CDR3 nucleotide sequence: TGTGCCAGCCTTCAACGGGTGGCAACTAATGAAAAACTGTTTTTT.

CDR3 region: CASSGLAGATDTQYF. CDR3 bases: TGCGCCAGCAGCGGCCTAGCGGGGGCTACAGATACGCAGTATTTT. The V call is TRBV5-1, the J call TRBJ2-3; 10 bases match TRBD2. Germline CDR1 SGHRS, CDR2 YFSETQ. The CDR3 spans 15 residues. J gave up 3 bases and V 4 bases, and 5 bases lay outside the gene matches.

CDR3 residues: CAWSPRNEQFF. CDR3 in DNA: TGTGCCTGGTCCCCCCGCAATGAGCAGTTCTTC. The V gene is TRBV30, the J gene TRBJ2-1; D remains unclear. V was cut by 5 bases and J by 6 bases, with 8 bases left in between. This CDR3 spans 11 amino acids. Germline V CDR1 and CDR2: GTSNPN, SVGIG (reference sequence). Together with reference TRBV30 and TRBJ2-1, the CDR3 gives the full variable domain: SQTIHQWPATLVQPVGSPLSLECTVEGTSNPNLYWYRQAAGRGLQLLFYSVGIGQISSEVPQNLSASRPQDRQFILSSKKLLLSDSGFYLCAWSPRNEQFFGPGTRLTVL.

V usage is TRBV11-2 and J usage is TRBJ1-5; 7 positions match TRBD1. Looked up from germline, CDR1 is SGHAT and CDR2 is FQNNGV. The CDR3 runs 14 residues. V trimming: 2 bases; J trimming: 6 bases; junction bases outside the gene matches: 4. The CDR3 DNA reads TGTGCCAGCAGCTTACAGGGGGGTATTCAGCCCCAGCATTTT. As protein: CASSLQGGIQPQHF.

V gene TRBV7-9 combines with J gene TRBJ2-1; TRBD2 aligns across 9 bases. V dropped 1 base and J dropped 9; count of bases not matched to a gene: 7. The V gene's germline CDR1 is SEHNR and CDR2 FQNEAQ (reference sequence). The CDR3 covers 15 residues. CDR3 bases: TGTGCCAGCAGCTTAGAAGGCGGGAGGGCCCCTGAGCAGTTCTTC. Amino acid sequence: CASSLEGGRAPEQFF. Supplemented by reference TRBV7-9 and TRBJ2-1, the full variable domain reads DTGVSQNPRHKITKRGQNVTFRCDPISEHNRLYWYRQTLGQGPEFLTYFQNEAQLEKSRLLSDRFSAERPKGSFSTLEIQRTEQGDSAMYLCASSLEGGRAPEQFFGPGTRLTVL.

Only one count was recorded for this clone. The chain recombines TRBV11-2 with TRBJ2-5; 9 bases are a match to TRBD1. V lost 5 bases to trimming and J lost 3 bases; unmatched junction nucleotides: 10. The CDR3 sequence is 16 residues long. Germline V lookup: CDR1 SGHAT, CDR2 FQNNGV. CDR3 sequence: CASSARDRAIKETQYF. In DNA, the CDR3 is TGTGCCAGCAGCGCGCGGGACAGGGCGATCAAAGAGACCCAGTACTTC.

This chain connects TRBV7-2 to TRBJ1-5; D may be TRBD1 (5 bases). With 5 bases removed from V and 2 bases from J, the gap between germline ends came to 13 bases. CDR3 length: 15 amino acids. CDR1 is SGHTA and CDR2 is FQGNSA in the germline V gene. The CDR3 nucleotides read TGTGCCAGCAGCCTGCGGGGGGGTGGCAATCAGCCCCAGCATTTT. Amino acid sequence: CASSLRGGGNQPQHF.